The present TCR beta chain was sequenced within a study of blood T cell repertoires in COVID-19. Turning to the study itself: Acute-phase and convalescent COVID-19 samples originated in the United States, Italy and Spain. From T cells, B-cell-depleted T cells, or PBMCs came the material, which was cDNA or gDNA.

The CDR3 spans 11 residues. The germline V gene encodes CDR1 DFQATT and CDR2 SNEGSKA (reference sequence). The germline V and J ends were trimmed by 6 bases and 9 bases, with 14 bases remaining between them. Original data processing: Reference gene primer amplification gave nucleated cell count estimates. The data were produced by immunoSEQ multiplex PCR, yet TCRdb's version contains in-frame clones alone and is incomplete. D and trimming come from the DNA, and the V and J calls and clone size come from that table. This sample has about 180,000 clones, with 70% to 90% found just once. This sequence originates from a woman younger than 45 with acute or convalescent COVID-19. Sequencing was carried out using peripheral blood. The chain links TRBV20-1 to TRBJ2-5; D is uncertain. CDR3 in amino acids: CSARSYAAQYF. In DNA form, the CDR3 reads TGCAGTGCCCGGTCGTATGCGGCCCAGTACTTC.